This is a list of T cell receptor beta chains from one sample in a study of CD8 T cells in ankylosing spondylitis. TCRdb redid the calling of the 5' RACE reads with MiXCR, one entry per CDR3 protein. The top ten hold about 20% of the sample, which has 220,000 or so distinct CDR3 sequences, 10% seen once. Sequenced: blood, either unsorted or a sorted T cell fraction (not recorded which). The source is a male donor with ankylosing spondylitis or in good health (not recorded which). Both conserved end residues are part of each CDR3. The D gene is left open where the match is weak. Clone size is stated in some rows and not others, as once, few, many or a class when expanded.

- | TRBJ1-3 | - | TRBV7-9 | TGTGCCAGCAGCTTAGGCACAGGGATGGGGTCTGGAAACACCATATATTTT | CASSLGTGMGSGNTIYF
- | TRBJ2-5 | TRBD1 | TRBV12-3/TRBV12-4 | TGTGCCAGCAGTTTAGGGGACAGGGGCCAAGAGACCCAGTACTTC | CASSLGDRGQETQYF
- | TRBJ2-3 | TRBD2 | TRBV7-3 | TGTGCCAGCAGCTTAACGGGACTAGCGGGGGGCACAGATACGCAGTATTTT | CASSLTGLAGGTDTQYF
- | TRBJ1-1 | - | TRBV3-1 | TGTGCCAGCAGCCCGAATATCGGGGTAGTCAACACTGAAGCTTTCTTT | CASSPNIGVVNTEAFF
many | TRBJ2-3 | - | TRBV5-1 | TGCGCCAGCAGCTTGGTTCCATATCAGGGCGCAGATACGCAGTATTTT | CASSLVPYQGADTQYF
- | TRBJ2-3 | TRBD2 | TRBV7-2 | TGTGCCAGCAGCTTTTTAGGTTCGGGGGGGCTGTTGGATACGCAGTATTTT | CASSFLGSGGLLDTQYF
many | TRBJ2-5 | - | TRBV5-6 | TGTGCCAGCAGGCCGGACAGCCAAGAGACCCAGTACTTC | CASRPDSQETQYF
- | TRBJ2-7 | - | TRBV29-1 | TGCAGCGTTCTCCAGGACGTATACGAGCAGTACTTC | CSVLQDVYEQYF
many | TRBJ1-1 | - | TRBV7-2 | TGTGCCAGCAGCTTAGACGGGGGTGGGACTGAAGCTTTCTTT | CASSLDGGGTEAFF
- | TRBJ2-2 | - | TRBV7-9 | TGTGCCAGCAGCTTAGTGGGGCTGACCGGGGAGCTGTTTTTT | CASSLVGLTGELFF
many | TRBJ2-2 | TRBD2 | TRBV12-3/TRBV12-4 | TGTGCCAGCATCGGCGGGGGGGCACTCGGGGAGCTGTTTTTT | CASIGGGALGELFF